This record concerns one TCR beta chain sequence. Its antigen is not known. Researchers built TCR beta cDNA using 5'RACE template switching with UMIs. TCRdb reprocessed the 5' RACE reads and stores each CDR3 protein as one record, lacking DNA. The listing records about 460,000 distinct CDR3 sequences. The germline V gene has CDR1 KGHDR and CDR2 SFDVKD. This CDR3 contains 11 residues. This specimen comes from a study of T cells expressing NK-cell markers. Study details: Obtained from sorted CD3+CD56+NKG2C+, CD3+CD56+NKG2C- and CD3+CD56-NKG2C+ T cells were the TCR beta repertoires. Overall study findings and caveats: The CD3+CD56-NKG2C+ fraction of several donors was also led by these clonotypes. Questions lingered over whether expanded NKG2C+ T cell clones were HCMV-specific.

The receptor was isolated from a woman between 45 and 60 years old in good health. The rearrangement joins TRBV24-1 to TRBJ1-2. The sample was blood T cells: a sorted CD56 or NKG2C T cell subset, CD4+ or CD8+ T cells, or bulk PBMC T cells (not recorded which). CDR3 sequence reads: CATSDSLSYTF.